This paragraph covers one TCR beta chain sequence. The antigen remains unidentified. These data are taken from a study of OX40 agonist ivuxolimab in advanced cancers. For the study at large: Roughly two fifths of patients had received prior checkpoint inhibitor therapy. Findings of the study overall: At 0.1 to 3.0 mg/kg and by week 6, clonal expansion occurred in CD4+ and CD8+ blood T cells.

Trimming pared 2 bases from V and 1 base from J, leaving 17 bases between. Looked up from germline, CDR1 is SEHNR and CDR2 is FQNEAQ (reference sequence). This CDR3 has 17 residues. Some clones are missing from TCRdb's copy, which holds only in-frame ones; the method was immunoSEQ multiplex PCR. Among around 14,000 clones listed, roughly 65% were seen once. Exclusion applied to patients with autoimmune disease history or systemic immunosuppression. The V and J genes are TRBV7-9 and TRBJ2-5; D is perhaps TRBD2 (6 bases). The sample consisted of CD4+ or CD8+ T cells sorted from blood, taken in a trial of the OX40 agonist ivuxolimab. The clonotype was recovered from an adult with an advanced solid tumor such as melanoma, head and neck, liver or kidney cancer. The DNA for the CDR3 is TGTGCCAGCAGCTTACCGGGGCCCGGGGGACTCCAAGAGACCCAGTACTTC. As protein: CASSLPGPGGLQETQYF.